This T cell receptor (beta chain) was captured in a study of cytomegalovirus exposure and HLA in healthy donors. Study-wide context: Sequencing of about 179 million T cells in an earlier analysis found around 120 million unique TCR beta sequences. General study results and limits: In an earlier analysis, in some 500 donors, most V segments appeared productive either ~87% or ~30% of the time.

This CDR3 region has 15 residues. The germline V gene encodes CDR1 SGHRS and CDR2 YFSETQ. Trimming left V 4 bases short and J 1 base short, with 9 bases between. The PCR ran on 60 Vbeta and 13 Jbeta primers. Using immunoSEQ multiplex PCR, the repertoire was profiled, and TCRdb retains in-frame clones only, with some absent. The sample has 180,000 or so clones; 80% to 90% are singletons. As concerns this clone: As yet, its antigen is unknown. The identical CDR3 is also encoded by other nucleotide sequences in the sample.

The donors were healthy bone marrow donors. At sampling all donors were nominally healthy, likely with unrecorded immune exposures. The receptor was isolated from a man aged 18 to 29 in good health and CMV-seropositive. The sequenced sample was PBMCs. The V gene is TRBV5-1, the J gene TRBJ2-6; D unresolved. DNA of the CDR3: TGCGCCAGCAGCCCTACTGATTCTGGGGCCAACGTCCTGACTTTC. This codes for CASSPTDSGANVLTF. Combining the CDR3 with reference TRBV5-1 and TRBJ2-6 gives the whole variable domain KAGVTQTPRYLIKTRGQQVTLSCSPISGHRSVSWYQQTPGQGLQFLFEYFSETQRNKGNFPGRFSGRQFSNSRSEMNVSTLELGDSALYLCASSPTDSGANVLTFGAGSRLTVL.